Listed here are 22 T cell receptor beta chains from one sample, sequenced in a study of shared clonotypes between healthy human individuals. This table comes from immunoSEQ multiplex PCR, and its TCRdb copy is limited to in-frame clones, with some not included. This sample has more than 2,000,000 clones; roughly 93% occur once, and the top ten carry 0.39%. Material: naive CD4+ T cells from PBMCs. Subset noted: CD45RA+ positively selected. Receptors were obtained from a man between 18 and 29 years old in good health. Some clones in this sample may be carry-over from other donors' samples.

The count of this clone is one. The chain couples TRBV19 to TRBJ1-5, with D perhaps TRBD1 (6 bases). The ends were cut back, 6 bases at V and 3 bases at J, with 21 bases in the middle. Germline CDR1 reads LNHDA; CDR2 reads SQIVND (reference sequence). The CDR3 loop spans 17 amino acids. The chain's CDR3 is CASSRGYQTGVNQPQHF. The CDR3 DNA follows: TGTGCCAGTAGCCGGGGGTACCAGACAGGCGTCAATCAGCCCCAGCATTTT. The full variable domain, completed using reference TRBV19 and TRBJ1-5, is DGGITQSPKYLFRKEGQNVTLSCEQNLNHDAMYWYRQDPGQGLRLIYYSQIVNDFQKGDIAEGYSVSREKKESFPLTVTSAQKNPTAFYLCASSRGYQTGVNQPQHFGDGTRLSIL.

The V gene is TRBV30, the J gene TRBJ2-3; TRBD1 might be the D (6 bases). The CDR3 spans 15 residues. CDR1 is GTSNPN and CDR2 is SVGIG in the germline V gene (reference sequence). V dropped 0 bases and J dropped 4 bases, with 14 bases sitting between them. The CDR3 is CAWSVAGDRSDTQYF. The DNA for the CDR3 is TGTGCCTGGAGTGTTGCAGGGGATCGGTCAGATACGCAGTATTTT.

This rearrangement joins TRBV19 to TRBJ2-3; 8 positions agree with TRBD1. The CDR3 loop spans 20 amino acids. The V gene end was trimmed by 3 bases and the J gene end by 0 bases; junction bases not matched to a gene: 17. Germline V gives CDR1 LNHDA, CDR2 SQIVND (reference sequence). For the CDR3, the DNA is TGTGCCAGTAGTATCGAAGGACAGGGTGGCTATCCGGTTAGCACAGATACGCAGTATTTT. It is translated as CASSIEGQGGYPVSTDTQYF.

CDR3 sequence: CASNLRKPTGGTGELFF. Here the CDR3 DNA reads TGTGCCAGCAACTTAAGAAAACCCACAGGGGGCACCGGGGAGCTGTTTTTT. The chain uses TRBV5-4 and TRBJ2-2; 8 positions match TRBD1. This CDR3 comprises 17 residues. V shed 6 bases, J shed 4 bases, and the junction held 14 bases outside the gene matches. Germline V gives CDR1 SGHNT, CDR2 YYREEE (reference sequence).

The V and J genes are TRBV28 and TRBJ1-2; weak D call: TRBD1 (6 bases). The CDR3 covers 18 residues. CDR1 is MDHEN and CDR2 is SYDVKM in the germline V gene. Trimming left V 6 bases short and J 4 bases short, with 27 bases between. The chain's CDR3 is CASRPHGIPGARVYGYTF. As DNA, the CDR3 is TGTGCCAGCAGACCCCACGGTATCCCAGGGGCGCGTGTCTATGGCTACACCTTC.

This clone was observed once. The gene calls are TRBV7-9 and TRBJ1-1; TRBD1 matches at 8 bases. The trim removed 5 bases at V and 4 bases at J, leaving 3 bases unmatched. This CDR3 has 13 amino acids. The germline V gene encodes CDR1 SEHNR and CDR2 FQNEAQ (reference sequence). The CDR3 sequence is CASSHDRGTEAFF. Here the CDR3 DNA reads TGTGCCAGCAGCCATGACAGGGGCACTGAAGCTTTCTTT.

The gene calls are TRBV5-4 and TRBJ2-3; TRBD1 might be the D (5 bases). Looked up from germline, CDR1 is SGHNT and CDR2 is YYREEE (reference sequence). CDR3 length: 16 residues. Deletions cut 0 bases from V and 2 bases from J, with 13 bases between. CDR3 in amino acids: CASSLGPGSSTDTQYF. The CDR3 bases are TGTGCCAGCAGCTTGGGTCCAGGGTCATCCACAGATACGCAGTATTTT.

The chain carries TRBV11-3 and TRBJ2-1, with 7 positions matching TRBD2. V lost 5 bases to trimming and J lost 0 bases; unmatched junction nucleotides: 7. The CDR3 is 16 residues long. Germline assignment: CDR1 SGHNT and CDR2 YENEEA. The DNA of the CDR3 is TGTGCCAGCAGCCCCTCACTAGCGAACTCCTACAATGAGCAGTTCTTC. It translates to CASSPSLANSYNEQFF.

The rearrangement uses TRBV25-1 and TRBJ2-7; D is perhaps TRBD2 (6 bases). The CDR3 contains 16 residues. In germline, CDR1 is MGHDK, CDR2 SYGVNS. V lost 5 bases, J lost 4 bases, and 21 bases lay in between. CDR3: CASSRGRRGRRYEQYF. The CDR3 region has the DNA TGTGCCAGCAGTAGGGGTCGGAGGGGTCGAAGATACGAGCAGTACTTC.

The table lists this clone with a few counts. Other DNA sequences within the sample encode an identical CDR3. The chain couples TRBV18 to TRBJ1-4; D gene ambiguous. Per germline, CDR1 KGHSH and CDR2 LQKENI. The CDR3 length is 14 residues. V was shortened by 3 bases and J by 3 bases, with 8 bases between the two germline ends. The CDR3 is CASSPGRSNEKLFF. The CDR3 coding sequence is TGTGCCAGCTCACCGGGAAGATCTAATGAAAAACTGTTTTTT.

V and J are TRBV12-1 and TRBJ2-5; the table's D call of TRBD2 was not tested on the DNA. TRBV12-1 is classified as a pseudogene. The CDR3 sequence is 14 residues long. Here the CDR3 reads CASSALLASETQYF. The DNA for the CDR3 is TGTGCCAGCAGCGCCTTACTAGCGTCAGAGACCCAGTACTTC.

The chain employs TRBV13 and TRBJ2-1; 9 positions agree with TRBD2. This CDR3 has 16 amino acids. Germline V CDR1 and CDR2: PRHDT, FYEKMQ (reference sequence). V lost 4 bases, J lost 5 bases, and 9 bases stayed unmatched. CDR3 nucleotides: TGTGCCAGCAGCTACATTGGGGCTAGCGGGAACAATGAGCAGTTCTTC. Translation gives CASSYIGASGNNEQFF. Filled out from reference TRBV13 and TRBJ2-1, the complete variable domain reads AAGVIQSPRHLIKEKRETATLKCYPIPRHDTVYWYQQGPGQDPQFLISFYEKMQSDKGSIPDRFSAQQFSDYHSELNMSSLELGDSALYFCASSYIGASGNNEQFFGPGTRLTVL.

The chain couples TRBV5-1 to TRBJ2-3; 11 bases are shared with TRBD2. The V segment lost 1 base and the J segment 4 bases; nucleotides outside the gene matches: 2. This CDR3 contains 15 residues. CDR1 SGHRS and CDR2 YFSETQ come from the germline V gene. CDR3 coding DNA: TGCGCCAGCAGCTTGACTAGCGGGAGCGCAGATACGCAGTATTTT. Encoded protein: CASSLTSGSADTQYF.

V is TRBV28 and J is TRBJ2-6; D call uncertain. Trimming removed 8 bases from V and 2 bases from J, with 13 bases in between. Germline V gene data show CDR1 as MDHEN and CDR2 as SYDVKM. CDR3 length: 15 amino acids. The CDR3 sequence: CASQTSSAGANVLTF. The CDR3 DNA reads TGTGCCAGCCAAACCAGTTCGGCTGGGGCCAACGTCCTGACTTTC.

V and J are TRBV27 and TRBJ1-1; a possible D gene is TRBD1 (6 bases). Germline CDR1 MNHEY, CDR2 SMNVEV (reference sequence). The CDR3 sequence is 15 residues long. The germline V and J ends were trimmed by 3 bases and 1 base, with 12 bases remaining between them. This chain's CDR3 is CASSFVNRANTEAFF. The DNA for the CDR3 is TGTGCCAGCAGTTTTGTGAACAGGGCGAACACTGAAGCTTTCTTT.

This chain joins TRBV7-9 and TRBJ1-1; 8 bases map to TRBD1. The germline V gene encodes CDR1 SEHNR and CDR2 FQNEAQ (reference sequence). The CDR3 runs 15 residues. V lost 4 bases to trimming and J lost 4 bases; unmatched junction nucleotides: 8. CDR3 region: CASSSKDRVGTEAFF. Written as DNA, the CDR3 is TGTGCCAGCAGCTCCAAGGACAGGGTAGGCACTGAAGCTTTCTTT.

The chain has TRBV7-3 and TRBJ2-1; TRBD1 aligns across 8 bases. Germline lookup yields CDR1 SGHTA and CDR2 FQGTGA. Germline trimming cut 4 bases from V and 4 bases from J; bases unmatched to any gene: 9. This CDR3 has 16 residues. The CDR3 sequence is CASSSLTGAKYNEQFF. In DNA, the CDR3 is TGTGCCAGCAGCTCATTGACAGGGGCGAAATACAATGAGCAGTTCTTC.

CDR3 sequence: CASSLGVWGDNQPQHF. The CDR3 DNA reads as TGTGCCAGCAGCTTAGGGGTATGGGGAGACAATCAGCCCCAGCATTTT. The chain recombines TRBV7-6 with TRBJ1-5; the D is unclear. Germline CDR1 SGHVS, CDR2 FNYEAQ. With 1 base removed from V and 3 bases from J, the gap between germline ends came to 13 bases. The CDR3 length is 16 residues. Drawing the rest from reference TRBV7-6 and TRBJ1-5, the complete variable domain is GAGVSQSPRYKVTKRGQDVALRCDPISGHVSLYWYRQALGQGPEFLTYFNYEAQQDKSGLPNDRFSAERPEGSISTLTIQRTEQRDSAMYRCASSLGVWGDNQPQHFGDGTRLSIL.

The table lists this clone with a few counts. This CDR3 is also generated by other DNA sequences in the sample. CDR3 nucleotides: TGTGCCAGCAGTTACGGAAGGGACACTGAAGCTTTCTTT. It encodes CASSYGRDTEAFF. This chain uses TRBV6-5 with TRBJ1-1; D call uncertain. The germline V gene has CDR1 MNHEY and CDR2 SVGAGI. The length of the CDR3 is 13 residues. V was cut by 2 bases and J by 3 bases, with 7 bases left in between.

V usage is TRBV4-3 and J usage is TRBJ1-2; D unresolved. Trimming left V 2 bases short and J 8 bases short, with 18 bases between. The CDR3 is 15 residues long. CDR1 is LGHNA and CDR2 is YSLEER in the germline V gene. The CDR3: CASSQFPPTDAGYTF. Here the CDR3 DNA reads TGCGCCAGCAGCCAATTCCCACCGACTGACGCCGGCTACACCTTC.

A single count supports this clone. The CDR3 region is CASSPRRRDQETQYF. The CDR3 coding sequence is TGCGCCAGCAGCCCCCGTAGGCGGGATCAAGAGACCCAGTACTTC. J is TRBJ2-5 and V is TRBV5-1; D may be TRBD2 (6 bases). The germline gives CDR1 SGHRS, CDR2 YFSETQ. V was trimmed by 4 bases and J by 2 bases, leaving 15 bases between them. The CDR3 is 15 amino acids.

V is TRBV12-5 and J is TRBJ2-3, with D unclear. In germline, CDR1 is LGHNT, CDR2 FRNRAP. This CDR3 spans 12 amino acids. Trimming shortened V by 7 bases and J by 3 bases, and 8 bases separated the two germline ends. The CDR3 DNA is TGTGCTAGTGCCACCGAAACAGATACGCAGTATTTT. It encodes CASATETDTQYF.